These T cell receptor beta chains were read from a single sample in a study of blood T cells in healthy people across ages. TCRdb used MiXCR to reprocess the 5' RACE reads, holding one entry per CDR3 protein. The data hold some 1.5 million distinct CDR3 sequences, with roughly 43% observed a single time. Sequencing input: blood. These receptor sequences come from a woman between 18 and 30 years old in good health. CDR3s include the opening cysteine and the closing phenylalanine or tryptophan. The D gene is left open where the match is weak. Clone size appears in some rows only: once, few, many, or a class for an expanded clone.

DNA,CDR3,V,size,D,J
TGCAGTGCTAGAGATGGCCAGGGCAACACTGAAGCTTTCTTT,CSARDGQGNTEAFF,TRBV20-1,few,NA,TRBJ1-1
TGTGCCAGCAGACACCAGCTGGACGGGAGGAACTATGAGCAGTTCTTC,CASRHQLDGRNYEQFF,TRBV2,few,TRBD2,TRBJ2-1
TGCGCCAGCAGCCTAAGGTTGGGGGGGGACTCCTACGAGCAGTACTTC,CASSLRLGGDSYEQYF,TRBV4-3,few,TRBD2,TRBJ2-7
TGTGCCAGCAGCTTAGATCCAAGGGGGGTTGGCTACACCTTC,CASSLDPRGVGYTF,TRBV7-3,few,NA,TRBJ1-2
TGTGCCAGCAGCCCGGGACTAGCGGGAGATACAGATACGCAGTATTTT,CASSPGLAGDTDTQYF,TRBV7-9,few,TRBD2,TRBJ2-3
TGCAGCGTGGCCGTTTCGAGCCAAGAGACCCAGTACTTC,CSVAVSSQETQYF,TRBV29-1,NA,NA,TRBJ2-5
TGTGCCACCAGTGATTTGTTCGGGGGCGCCTACAATGAGCAGTTCTTC,CATSDLFGGAYNEQFF,TRBV24-1,NA,NA,TRBJ2-1
TGTGCCAGCAGCGTAGCGACTAGCGGTAACAATGAGCAGTTCTTC,CASSVATSGNNEQFF,TRBV9,NA,TRBD2,TRBJ2-1
TGTGCCAGCAGTTTGGGAGGGCAGGGGTTTTACAATGAGCAGTTCTTC,CASSLGGQGFYNEQFF,TRBV12-3/TRBV12-4,NA,NA,TRBJ2-1
TGCAGCGTCGTCGGACAGTCCTATGGCTACACCTTC,CSVVGQSYGYTF,TRBV29-1,NA,NA,TRBJ1-2
TGTGCCAGCAAGCCGGGACAGGGTAACAATGAGCAGTACTTC,CASKPGQGNNEQYF,TRBV6-1,NA,TRBD1,TRBJ2-5
TGTGCCAGCAGTTACCTTGAGGGGCGTGGTGGCTACACCTTC,CASSYLEGRGGYTF,TRBV6-5,few,NA,TRBJ1-2
TGTGCCAGCAGCTTAGCGGGGTACAGGGCTGGAAACACCATATATTTT,CASSLAGYRAGNTIYF,TRBV7-2,NA,NA,TRBJ1-3
TGCAGTGCTAGTCATAAGGGAGGGACTGAAGCTTTCTTT,CSASHKGGTEAFF,TRBV20-1,NA,NA,TRBJ1-1
TGCAGCGTTGAAGAACGGCTGGGGAAAGAGACCCAGTACTTC,CSVEERLGKETQYF,TRBV29-1,few,NA,TRBJ2-5
TGCGCCAGCAGCTTGGTTTCCCTAGCGTTAAATGAGCAGTTCTTC,CASSLVSLALNEQFF,TRBV5-1,NA,NA,TRBJ2-1
TGTGCCAGCAGCTTGGATCCAGCGGGGGGCAGCTCCTACAATGAGCAGTTCTTC,CASSLDPAGGSSYNEQFF,TRBV5-6,NA,TRBD2,TRBJ2-1
TGCAGTGCTAGGGACAGGCGCTCCTACGAGCAGTACTTC,CSARDRRSYEQYF,TRBV20-1,NA,TRBD1,TRBJ2-7
TGTGCCAGCACTTTATCTTCGGGACAGGGGATGAGCAATCAGCCCCAGCATTTT,CASTLSSGQGMSNQPQHF,TRBV12-3/TRBV12-4,NA,TRBD1,TRBJ1-5
TGCGCCAGCAGCCCCATGATGGAGAATGAGCAGTACTTC,CASSPMMENEQYF,TRBV5-1,NA,NA,TRBJ2-5
TGCAGTGCTCCCATAGGCGGGGAGACCCGGTACTTC,CSAPIGGETRYF,TRBV20-1,NA,NA,TRBJ2-5
TGTGCCATCAGTTCCGGGCACTATCAGCCCCAGCATTTT,CAISSGHYQPQHF,TRBV10-3,NA,NA,TRBJ1-5
TGCAGTGCATTTGGGGGGGGTGCTAGCACAGATACGCAGTATTTT,CSAFGGGASTDTQYF,TRBV20-1,NA,TRBD2,TRBJ2-3
TGCAGCGTTGAACAGGAAGGCTCCTACGAGCAGTACTTC,CSVEQEGSYEQYF,TRBV29-1,NA,NA,TRBJ2-7
TGTGCCAGCAGTCAGACAGGGATGAAGTCCGAGCAGTACTTC,CASSQTGMKSEQYF,TRBV6-5,NA,TRBD1,TRBJ2-7
TGCAGTGCTAGGGTCAGGGTCGGCGAAAAACTGTTTTTT,CSARVRVGEKLFF,TRBV20-1,few,NA,TRBJ1-4
TGTGCCAGCAGCCAAGATCAGGGTTCGAACACTGAAGCTTTCTTT,CASSQDQGSNTEAFF,TRBV3-1,NA,NA,TRBJ1-1
TGTGCTAGTGGTTTCTCCGGGACAGGGGCAGAGGATACGCAGTATTTT,CASGFSGTGAEDTQYF,TRBV12-5,few,TRBD1,TRBJ2-3
TGCAGCGTTACCAGGTCCCAAGAGACCCAGTTCTTC,CSVTRSQETQFF,TRBV29-1,NA,NA,TRBJ2-1
TGCAGTGCTAGATCGGTCGACACAGATACGCAGTATTTT,CSARSVDTDTQYF,TRBV20-1,NA,NA,TRBJ2-3
TGCAGCGGCGAACAAGGGTGGGAGCAGTACTTC,CSGEQGWEQYF,TRBV29-1,NA,NA,TRBJ2-5
TGTGCCAGCAGTTCGCGCATCCTTACGGCTGGGGGTAACTATGGCTACACCTTC,CASSSRILTAGGNYGYTF,TRBV6-5,NA,NA,TRBJ1-2
TGTGCCAGCAGCTTAGTGGGGACTAGCTCCAATGAGCAGTTCTTC,CASSLVGTSSNEQFF,TRBV11-1,NA,TRBD2,TRBJ2-1
TGTGCCAGCAGATACACCTCAGGGGCCGGCGGCTACACCTTC,CASRYTSGAGGYTF,TRBV6-5,NA,NA,TRBJ1-2
TGTGCCAGCAGCGCGCCCTCAGGGGGCGATGGCTACACCTTC,CASSAPSGGDGYTF,TRBV13,once,TRBD1,TRBJ1-2
TGTGCCAGCAGCTTAGGACAGGGAGAAGTGTTAGAGCAGTACTTC,CASSLGQGEVLEQYF,TRBV7-9,NA,TRBD1,TRBJ2-5
TGCAGTGCTAGAGATCCACAGCGGAGGGAGCAGTTCTTC,CSARDPQRREQFF,TRBV20-1,NA,NA,TRBJ2-1
TGTGCCAGCAGTTTAGTCTGGCCCCGCTACAATGAGCAGTTCTTC,CASSLVWPRYNEQFF,TRBV27,NA,NA,TRBJ2-1
TGTGCCAGCAGCCTGGGACAGGGGAGAAAAACTAACGGCTACACCTTC,CASSLGQGRKTNGYTF,TRBV5-6,NA,TRBD1,TRBJ1-2
TGTGCCAGCAGCGGACAGGGCGCTTGGAACACCGGGGAGCTGTTTTTT,CASSGQGAWNTGELFF,TRBV2,once,TRBD1,TRBJ2-2
TGTGCCATCACTAATACCGACAGATTTCCGGGGAATGAGCAGTACTTC,CAITNTDRFPGNEQYF,TRBV10-3,NA,NA,TRBJ2-7
TGCAGCGTCCGGGACGCTGGGGACATTCAGTACTTC,CSVRDAGDIQYF,TRBV29-1,few,NA,TRBJ2-4
TGCGCCAGCAGCCAATTCGCAGATACGCAGTATTTT,CASSQFADTQYF,TRBV4-3,many,NA,TRBJ2-3
TGCAGTGCTAGGGGACAGGGGGCCGCTGAAGCTTTCTTT,CSARGQGAAEAFF,TRBV20-1,NA,TRBD1,TRBJ1-1
TGTGCCATCAGCCCCGGACAGCTATATGGCTACACCTTC,CAISPGQLYGYTF,TRBV10-3,many,NA,TRBJ1-2
TGTGCCAGCAGCTTGGGACAACTTTTAAGAGCTAACTATGGCTACACCTTC,CASSLGQLLRANYGYTF,TRBV5-4,NA,NA,TRBJ1-2
TGCAGCGTTAGAGATAACACTGAAGCTTTCTTT,CSVRDNTEAFF,TRBV29-1,few,NA,TRBJ1-1
TGCAGTGCTAGAGATCGGCGGGGGGCTGTCACAGATACGCAGTATTTT,CSARDRRGAVTDTQYF,TRBV20-1,few,TRBD2,TRBJ2-3
TGTGCCAGCAACTACCAGACAGGGGCAAATTCACCCCTCCACTTT,CASNYQTGANSPLHF,TRBV7-2,NA,TRBD1,TRBJ1-6
TGTGCCAGCAGTCCCCCGCTAAGTGGCTACACCTTC,CASSPPLSGYTF,TRBV12-3/TRBV12-4,NA,NA,TRBJ1-2